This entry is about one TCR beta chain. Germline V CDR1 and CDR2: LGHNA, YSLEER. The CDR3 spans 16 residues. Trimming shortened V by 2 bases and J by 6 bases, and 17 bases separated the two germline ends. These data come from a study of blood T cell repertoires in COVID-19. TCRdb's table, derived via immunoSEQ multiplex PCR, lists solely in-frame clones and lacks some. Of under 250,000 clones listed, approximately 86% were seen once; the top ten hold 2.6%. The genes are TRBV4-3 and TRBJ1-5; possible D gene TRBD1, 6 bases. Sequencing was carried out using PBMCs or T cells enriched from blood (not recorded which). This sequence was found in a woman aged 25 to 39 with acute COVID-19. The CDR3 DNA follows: TGCGCCAGCAGCCAAAATCCAGGGGAAGGAAGTCAGCCCCAGCATTTT. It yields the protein CASSQNPGEGSQPQHF.